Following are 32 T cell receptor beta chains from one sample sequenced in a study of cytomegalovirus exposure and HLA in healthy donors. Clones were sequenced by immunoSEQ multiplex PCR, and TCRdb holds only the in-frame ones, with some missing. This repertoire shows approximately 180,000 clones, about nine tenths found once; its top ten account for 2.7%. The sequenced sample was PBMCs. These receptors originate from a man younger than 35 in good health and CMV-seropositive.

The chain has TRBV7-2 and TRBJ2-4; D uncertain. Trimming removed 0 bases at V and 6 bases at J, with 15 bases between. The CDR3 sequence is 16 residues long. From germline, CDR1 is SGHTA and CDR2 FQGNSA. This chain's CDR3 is CASSLAGWAGRNIQYF. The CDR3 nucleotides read TGTGCCAGCAGCTTAGCGGGTTGGGCAGGAAGAAACATTCAGTACTTC.

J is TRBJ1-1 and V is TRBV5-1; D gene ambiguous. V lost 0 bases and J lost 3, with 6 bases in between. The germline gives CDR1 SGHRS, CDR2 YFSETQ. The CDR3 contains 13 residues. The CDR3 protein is CASSLAGYTEAFF. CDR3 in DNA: TGCGCCAGCAGCTTGGCCGGGTACACTGAAGCTTTCTTT.

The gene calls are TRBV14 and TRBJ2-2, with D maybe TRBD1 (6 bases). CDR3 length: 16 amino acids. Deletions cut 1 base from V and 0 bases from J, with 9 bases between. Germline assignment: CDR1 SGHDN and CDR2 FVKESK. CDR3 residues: CASSQAGAPNTGELFF. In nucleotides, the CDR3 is TGTGCCAGCAGCCAAGCAGGGGCACCGAACACCGGGGAGCTGTTTTTT. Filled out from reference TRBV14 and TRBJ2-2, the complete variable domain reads EAGVTQFPSHSVIEKGQTVTLRCDPISGHDNLYWYRRVMGKEIKFLLHFVKESKQDESGMPNNRFLAERTGGTYSTLKVQPAELEDSGVYFCASSQAGAPNTGELFFGEGSRLTVL.

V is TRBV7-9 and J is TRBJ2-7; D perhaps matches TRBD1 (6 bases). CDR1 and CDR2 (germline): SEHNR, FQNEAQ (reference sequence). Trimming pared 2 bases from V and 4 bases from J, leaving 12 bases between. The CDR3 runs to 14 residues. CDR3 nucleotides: TGTGCCAGCAGCTTACAGGGGTTGGGGTACGAGCAGTACTTC. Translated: CASSLQGLGYEQYF.

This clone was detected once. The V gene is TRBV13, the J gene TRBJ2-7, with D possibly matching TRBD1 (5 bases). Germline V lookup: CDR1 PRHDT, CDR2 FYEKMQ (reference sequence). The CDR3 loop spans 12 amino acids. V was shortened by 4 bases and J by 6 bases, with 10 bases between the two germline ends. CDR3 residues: CASSSLGVEQYF. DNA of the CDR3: TGTGCCAGCAGCTCGCTAGGGGTCGAGCAGTACTTC. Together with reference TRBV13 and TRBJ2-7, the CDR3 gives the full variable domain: AAGVIQSPRHLIKEKRETATLKCYPIPRHDTVYWYQQGPGQDPQFLISFYEKMQSDKGSIPDRFSAQQFSDYHSELNMSSLELGDSALYFCASSSLGVEQYFGPGTRLTVT.

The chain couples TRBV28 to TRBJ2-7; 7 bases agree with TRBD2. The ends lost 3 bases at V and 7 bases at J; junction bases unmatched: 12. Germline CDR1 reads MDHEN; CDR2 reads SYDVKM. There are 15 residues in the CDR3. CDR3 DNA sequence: TGTGCCAGCAGTTTCAAACGGGAGGTCTTCTGGGAGCAGTACTTC. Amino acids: CASSFKREVFWEQYF.

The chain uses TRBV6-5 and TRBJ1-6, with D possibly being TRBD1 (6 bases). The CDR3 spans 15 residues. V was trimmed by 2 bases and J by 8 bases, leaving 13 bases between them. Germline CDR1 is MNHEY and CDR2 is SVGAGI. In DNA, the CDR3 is TGTGCCAGCAGTTACGAAGGACAGTCTTATTCACCCCTCCACTTT. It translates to CASSYEGQSYSPLHF.

The CDR3 loop is CAIKELATTYEQYF. The CDR3 region has the DNA TGTGCCATCAAGGAACTAGCGACGACCTACGAGCAGTACTTC. V gene TRBV10-3 combines with J gene TRBJ2-7; 7 nucleotides align to TRBD2. CDR1 ENHRY and CDR2 SYGVKD come from the germline V gene. V dropped 7 bases and J dropped 2; count of bases not matched to a gene: 8. This CDR3 comprises 14 residues.

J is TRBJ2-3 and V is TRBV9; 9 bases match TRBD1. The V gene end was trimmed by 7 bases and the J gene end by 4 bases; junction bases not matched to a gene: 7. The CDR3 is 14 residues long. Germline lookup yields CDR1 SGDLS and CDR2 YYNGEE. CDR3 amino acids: CASGGGTGPDTQYF. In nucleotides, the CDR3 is TGTGCCAGCGGGGGAGGGACAGGGCCAGATACGCAGTATTTT.

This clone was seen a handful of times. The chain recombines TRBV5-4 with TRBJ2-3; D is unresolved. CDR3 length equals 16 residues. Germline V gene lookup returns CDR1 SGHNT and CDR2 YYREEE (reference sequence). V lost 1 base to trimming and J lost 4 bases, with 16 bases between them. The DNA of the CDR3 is TGTGCCAGCAGCTTGCCCCCTTTTGGTAGATCAGATACGCAGTATTTT. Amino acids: CASSLPPFGRSDTQYF.

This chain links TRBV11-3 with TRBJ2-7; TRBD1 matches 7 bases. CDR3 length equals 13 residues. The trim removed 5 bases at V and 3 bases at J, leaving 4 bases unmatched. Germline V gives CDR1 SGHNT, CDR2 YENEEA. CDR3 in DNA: TGTGCCAGCAGCCTCCGGGACAGCTACGAGCAGTACTTC. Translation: CASSLRDSYEQYF.

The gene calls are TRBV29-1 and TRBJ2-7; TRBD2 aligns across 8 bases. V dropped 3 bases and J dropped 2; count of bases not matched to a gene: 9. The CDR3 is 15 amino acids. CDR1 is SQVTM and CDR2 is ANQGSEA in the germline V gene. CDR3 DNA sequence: TGCAGCGTTGAGGAGCCGGGACTAGAAACCTACGAGCAGTACTTC. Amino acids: CSVEEPGLETYEQYF.

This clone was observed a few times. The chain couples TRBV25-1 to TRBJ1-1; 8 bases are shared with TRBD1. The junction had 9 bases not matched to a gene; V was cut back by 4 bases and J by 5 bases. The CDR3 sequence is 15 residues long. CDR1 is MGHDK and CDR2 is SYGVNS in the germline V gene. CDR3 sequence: CASSARTGRRTEAFF. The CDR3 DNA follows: TGTGCCAGCAGTGCCCGGACAGGGCGGAGGACTGAAGCTTTCTTT. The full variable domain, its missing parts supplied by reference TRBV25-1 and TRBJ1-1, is EADIYQTPRYLVIGTGKKITLECSQTMGHDKMYWYQQDPGMELHLIHYSYGVNSTEKGDLSSESTVSRIRTEHFPLTLESARPSHTSQYLCASSARTGRRTEAFFGQGTRLTVV.

CDR3 coding DNA: TGTGCCAGCAGCCAAGTTATTTTTGAAGCGGGAGTGCCCGGGGAGCTGTTTTTT. Its translation is CASSQVIFEAGVPGELFF. The genes are TRBV4-2 and TRBJ2-2; 8 bases are a match to TRBD2. Germline CDR1 is LGHNA and CDR2 is YNFKEQ. The CDR3 is made up of 18 amino acids. V lost 1 base and J lost 6; bases outside the gene matches: 13.

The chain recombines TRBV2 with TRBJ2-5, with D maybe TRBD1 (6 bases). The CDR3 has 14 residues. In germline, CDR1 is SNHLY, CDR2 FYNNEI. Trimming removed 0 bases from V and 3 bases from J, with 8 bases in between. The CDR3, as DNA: TGTGCCAGCAGTGAAGCGAGACAGGAAGAGACCCAGTACTTC. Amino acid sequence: CASSEARQEETQYF.

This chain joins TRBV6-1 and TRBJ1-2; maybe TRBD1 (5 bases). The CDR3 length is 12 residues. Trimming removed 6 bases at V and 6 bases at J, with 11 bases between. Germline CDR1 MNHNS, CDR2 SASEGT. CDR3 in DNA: TGTGCCAGCAGCCGGGGACTCGATGGCTACACCTTC. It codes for CASSRGLDGYTF.

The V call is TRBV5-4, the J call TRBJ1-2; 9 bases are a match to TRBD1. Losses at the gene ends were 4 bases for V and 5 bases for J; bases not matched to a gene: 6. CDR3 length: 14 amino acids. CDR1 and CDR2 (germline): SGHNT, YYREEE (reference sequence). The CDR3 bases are TGTGCCAGCAGCACACAGGGGGCAGGGTATGGCTACACCTTC. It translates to CASSTQGAGYGYTF.

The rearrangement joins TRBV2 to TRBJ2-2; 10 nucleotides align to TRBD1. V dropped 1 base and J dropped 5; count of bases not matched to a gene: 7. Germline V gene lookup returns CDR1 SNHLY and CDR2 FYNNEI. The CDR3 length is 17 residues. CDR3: CASSEGRQGARTGELFF. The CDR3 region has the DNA TGTGCCAGCAGTGAAGGCCGACAGGGGGCAAGGACCGGGGAGCTGTTTTTT.

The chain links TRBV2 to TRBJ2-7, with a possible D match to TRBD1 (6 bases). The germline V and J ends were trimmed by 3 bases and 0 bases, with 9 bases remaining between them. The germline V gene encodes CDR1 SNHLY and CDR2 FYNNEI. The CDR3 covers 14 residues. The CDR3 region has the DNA TGTGCCAGCAGTGATTGGACAGACTCCTACGAGCAGTACTTC. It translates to CASSDWTDSYEQYF.

This CDR3 reads CSVAMSSGANVLTF. CDR3 DNA sequence: TGCAGCGTTGCCATGAGCTCTGGGGCCAACGTCCTGACTTTC. The chain is built from TRBV29-1 and TRBJ2-6; the D is unclear. The V end was cut by 4 bases, the J end by 0 bases, with 7 bases between. Germline CDR1 SQVTM, CDR2 ANQGSEA. The CDR3 consists of 14 residues.

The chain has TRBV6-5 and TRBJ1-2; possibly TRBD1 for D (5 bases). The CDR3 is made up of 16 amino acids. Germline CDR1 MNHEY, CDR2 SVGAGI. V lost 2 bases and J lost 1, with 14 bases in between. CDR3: CASSYGAPGSNYGYTF. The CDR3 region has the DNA TGTGCCAGCAGTTACGGGGCCCCTGGTAGTAACTATGGCTACACCTTC.

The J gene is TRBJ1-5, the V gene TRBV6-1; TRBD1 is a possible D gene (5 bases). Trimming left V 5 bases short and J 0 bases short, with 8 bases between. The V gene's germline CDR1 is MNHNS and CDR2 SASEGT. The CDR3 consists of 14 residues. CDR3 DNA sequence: TGTGCCAGCAGTCAGGGATCTAGCAATCAGCCCCAGCATTTT. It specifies CASSQGSSNQPQHF.

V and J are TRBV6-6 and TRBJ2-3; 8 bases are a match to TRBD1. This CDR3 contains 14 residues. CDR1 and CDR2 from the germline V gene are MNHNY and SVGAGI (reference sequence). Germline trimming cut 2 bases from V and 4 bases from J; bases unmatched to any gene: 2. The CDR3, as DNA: TGTGCCAGCAGTTACGGACAGGGTTCAGATACGCAGTATTTT. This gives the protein CASSYGQGSDTQYF.

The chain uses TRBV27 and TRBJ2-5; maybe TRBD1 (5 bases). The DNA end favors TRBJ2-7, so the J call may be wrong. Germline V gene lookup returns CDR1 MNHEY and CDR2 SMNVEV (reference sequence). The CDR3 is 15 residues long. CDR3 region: CASSLAGLLLDEQYF. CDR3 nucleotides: TGTGCCAGCAGTCTCGCAGGGTTACTTTTGGACGAGCAGTACTTC.

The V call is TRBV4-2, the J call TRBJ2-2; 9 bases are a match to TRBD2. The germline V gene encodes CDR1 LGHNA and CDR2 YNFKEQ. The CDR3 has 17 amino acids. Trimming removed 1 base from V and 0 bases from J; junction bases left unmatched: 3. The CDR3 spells CASSQGAGGSNTGELFF. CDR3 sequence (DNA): TGTGCCAGCAGCCAAGGAGCGGGGGGCTCGAACACCGGGGAGCTGTTTTTT.

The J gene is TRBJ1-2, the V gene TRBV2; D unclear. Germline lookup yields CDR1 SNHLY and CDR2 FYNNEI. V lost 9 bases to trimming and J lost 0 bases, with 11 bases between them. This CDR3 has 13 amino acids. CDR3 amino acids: CASEIYSNYGYTF. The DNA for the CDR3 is TGTGCCAGTGAAATCTATTCTAACTATGGCTACACCTTC.

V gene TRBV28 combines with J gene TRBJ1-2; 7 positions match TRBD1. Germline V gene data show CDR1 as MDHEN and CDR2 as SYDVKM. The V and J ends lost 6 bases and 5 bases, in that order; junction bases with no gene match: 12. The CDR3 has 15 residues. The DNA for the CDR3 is TGTGCCAGCAGCCCGGGCCGGACAGGCCTGTATGGCTACACCTTC. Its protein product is CASSPGRTGLYGYTF.

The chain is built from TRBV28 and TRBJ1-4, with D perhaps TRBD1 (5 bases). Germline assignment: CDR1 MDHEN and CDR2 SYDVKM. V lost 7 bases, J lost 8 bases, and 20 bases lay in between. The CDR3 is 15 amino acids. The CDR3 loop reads CASTPDSPLWEKLFF. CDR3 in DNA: TGTGCCAGCACCCCCGACAGCCCTTTATGGGAAAAACTGTTTTTT.

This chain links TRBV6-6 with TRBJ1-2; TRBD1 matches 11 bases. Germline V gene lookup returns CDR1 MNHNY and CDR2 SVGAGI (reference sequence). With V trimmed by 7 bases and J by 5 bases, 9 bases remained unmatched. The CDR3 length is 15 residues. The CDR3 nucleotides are TGTGCCAGCAACCCCGGGACAGGGGGACTTTATGGCTACACCTTC. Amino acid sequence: CASNPGTGGLYGYTF.

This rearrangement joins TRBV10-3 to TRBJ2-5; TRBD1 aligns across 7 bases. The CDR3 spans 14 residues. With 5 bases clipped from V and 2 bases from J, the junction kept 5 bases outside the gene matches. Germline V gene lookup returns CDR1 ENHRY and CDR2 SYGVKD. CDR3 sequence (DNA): TGTGCCATCAGTCCACAGGGGTTACAAGAGACCCAGTACTTC. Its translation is CAISPQGLQETQYF.

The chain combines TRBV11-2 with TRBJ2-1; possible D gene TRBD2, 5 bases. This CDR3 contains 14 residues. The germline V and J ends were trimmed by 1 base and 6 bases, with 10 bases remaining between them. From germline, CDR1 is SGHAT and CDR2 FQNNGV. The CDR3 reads CASSLVLALNEQFF. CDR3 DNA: TGTGCCAGCAGCTTAGTTCTAGCCCTCAATGAGCAGTTCTTC.

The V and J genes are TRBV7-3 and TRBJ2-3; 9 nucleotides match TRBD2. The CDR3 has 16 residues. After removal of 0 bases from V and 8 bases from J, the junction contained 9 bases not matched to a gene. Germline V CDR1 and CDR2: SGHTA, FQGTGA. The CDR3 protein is CASSLTGAGGPGTQYF. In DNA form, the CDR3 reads TGTGCCAGCAGCTTAACGGGGGCGGGAGGGCCTGGTACGCAGTATTTT.